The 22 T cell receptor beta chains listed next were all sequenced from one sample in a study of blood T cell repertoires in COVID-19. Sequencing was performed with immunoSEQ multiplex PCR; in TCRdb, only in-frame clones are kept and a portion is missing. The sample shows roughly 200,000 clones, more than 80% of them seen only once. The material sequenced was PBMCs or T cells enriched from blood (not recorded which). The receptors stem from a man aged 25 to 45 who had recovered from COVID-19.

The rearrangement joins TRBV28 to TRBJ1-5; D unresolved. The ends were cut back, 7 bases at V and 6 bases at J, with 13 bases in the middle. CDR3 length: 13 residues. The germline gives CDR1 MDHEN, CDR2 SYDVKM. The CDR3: CASIVGRGQPQHF. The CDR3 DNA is TGTGCCAGCATAGTCGGTCGGGGTCAGCCCCAGCATTTT. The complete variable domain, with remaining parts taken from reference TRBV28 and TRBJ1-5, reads DVKVTQSSRYLVKRTGEKVFLECVQDMDHENMFWYRQDPGLGLRLIYFSYDVKMKEKGDIPEGYSVSREKKERFSLILESASTNQTSMYLCASIVGRGQPQHFGDGTRLSIL.

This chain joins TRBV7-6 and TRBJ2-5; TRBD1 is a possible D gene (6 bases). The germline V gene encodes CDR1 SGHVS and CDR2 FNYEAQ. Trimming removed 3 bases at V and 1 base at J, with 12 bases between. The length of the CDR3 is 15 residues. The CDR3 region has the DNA TGTGCCAGCAGCTTGAGACAGGCCGTCCAAGAGACCCAGTACTTC. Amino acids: CASSLRQAVQETQYF.

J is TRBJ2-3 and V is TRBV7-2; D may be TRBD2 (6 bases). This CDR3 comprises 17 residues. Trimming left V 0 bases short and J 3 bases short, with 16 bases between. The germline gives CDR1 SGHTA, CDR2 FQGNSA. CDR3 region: CASSLALVGGGTDTQYF. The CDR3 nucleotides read TGTGCCAGCAGCTTAGCGCTCGTGGGAGGTGGGACAGATACGCAGTATTTT.

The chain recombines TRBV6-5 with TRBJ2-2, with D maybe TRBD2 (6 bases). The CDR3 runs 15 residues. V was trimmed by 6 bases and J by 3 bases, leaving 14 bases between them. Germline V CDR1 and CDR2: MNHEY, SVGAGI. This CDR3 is CASSRSGSYTGELFF. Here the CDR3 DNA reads TGTGCCAGCAGCCGGAGCGGGTCCTACACCGGGGAGCTGTTTTTT.

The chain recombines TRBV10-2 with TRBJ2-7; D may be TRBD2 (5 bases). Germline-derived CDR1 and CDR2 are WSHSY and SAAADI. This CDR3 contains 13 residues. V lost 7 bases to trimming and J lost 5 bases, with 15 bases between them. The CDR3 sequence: CASTMGISDEQYF. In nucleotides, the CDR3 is TGCGCCAGCACCATGGGTATTAGCGACGAGCAGTACTTC.

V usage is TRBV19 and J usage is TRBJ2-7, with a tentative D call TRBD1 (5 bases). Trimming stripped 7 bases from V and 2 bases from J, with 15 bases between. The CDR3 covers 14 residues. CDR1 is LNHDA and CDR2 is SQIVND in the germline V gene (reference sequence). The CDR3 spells CASKDTQGAYEQYF. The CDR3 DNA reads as TGTGCCAGTAAGGACACCCAAGGGGCCTACGAGCAGTACTTC.

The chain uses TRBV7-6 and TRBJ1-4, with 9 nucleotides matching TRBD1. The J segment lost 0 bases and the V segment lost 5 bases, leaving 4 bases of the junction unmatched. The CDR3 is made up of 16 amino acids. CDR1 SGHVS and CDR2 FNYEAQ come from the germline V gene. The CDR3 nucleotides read TGTGCCAGCAGCCGGACAGGGGTTCCAACTAATGAAAAACTGTTTTTT. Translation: CASSRTGVPTNEKLFF.

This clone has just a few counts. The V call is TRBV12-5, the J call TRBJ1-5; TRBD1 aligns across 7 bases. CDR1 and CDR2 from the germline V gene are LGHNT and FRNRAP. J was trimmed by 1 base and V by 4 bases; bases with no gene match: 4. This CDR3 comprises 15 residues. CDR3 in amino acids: CASGSPDRSNQPQHF. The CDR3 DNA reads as TGTGCTAGTGGTTCCCCGGACAGGAGCAATCAGCCCCAGCATTTT.

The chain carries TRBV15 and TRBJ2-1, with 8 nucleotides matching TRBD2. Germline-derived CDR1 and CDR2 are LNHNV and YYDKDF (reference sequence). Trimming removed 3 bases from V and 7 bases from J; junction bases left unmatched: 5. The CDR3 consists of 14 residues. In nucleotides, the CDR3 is TGTGCCACCAGCAGCGGGCTAGCGGGTAATGAGCAGTTCTTC. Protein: CATSSGLAGNEQFF. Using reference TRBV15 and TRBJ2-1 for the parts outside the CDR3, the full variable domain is DAMVIQNPRYQVTQFGKPVTLSCSQTLNHNVMYWYQQKSSQAPKLLFHYYDKDFNNEADTPDNFQSRRPNTSFCFLDIRSPGLGDTAMYLCATSSGLAGNEQFFGPGTRLTVL.

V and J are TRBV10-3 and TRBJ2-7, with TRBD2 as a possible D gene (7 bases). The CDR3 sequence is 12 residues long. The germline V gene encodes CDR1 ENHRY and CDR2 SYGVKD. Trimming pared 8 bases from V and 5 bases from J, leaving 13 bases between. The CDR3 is CAIRGAGDEQYF. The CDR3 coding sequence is TGTGCCATCCGGGGGGCTGGGGACGAGCAGTACTTC.

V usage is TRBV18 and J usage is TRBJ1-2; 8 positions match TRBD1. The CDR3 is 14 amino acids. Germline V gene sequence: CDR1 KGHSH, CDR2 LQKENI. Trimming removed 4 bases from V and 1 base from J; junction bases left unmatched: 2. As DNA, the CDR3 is TGTGCCAGCTCACGCACAGGGGGTAACTATGGCTACACCTTC. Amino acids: CASSRTGGNYGYTF.

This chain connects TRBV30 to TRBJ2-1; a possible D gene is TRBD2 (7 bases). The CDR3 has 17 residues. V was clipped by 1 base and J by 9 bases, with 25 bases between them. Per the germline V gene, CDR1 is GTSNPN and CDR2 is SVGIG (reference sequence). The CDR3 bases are TGTGCCTGGAGTGCCCTCCTTGGGGGGGGCAGAGATTCTGAGCAGTTCTTC. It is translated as CAWSALLGGGRDSEQFF.

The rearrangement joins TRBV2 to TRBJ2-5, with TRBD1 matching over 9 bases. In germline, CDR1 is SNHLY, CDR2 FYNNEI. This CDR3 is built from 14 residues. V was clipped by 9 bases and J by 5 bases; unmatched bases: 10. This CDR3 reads CASLIQGARETQYF. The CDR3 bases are TGTGCCAGTTTAATACAGGGGGCGAGGGAGACCCAGTACTTC.

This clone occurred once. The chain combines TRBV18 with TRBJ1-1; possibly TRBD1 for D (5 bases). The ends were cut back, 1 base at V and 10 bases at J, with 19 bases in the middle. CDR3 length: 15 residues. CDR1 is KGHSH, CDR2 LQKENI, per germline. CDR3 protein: CASSPLLGEVKVAFF. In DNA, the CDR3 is TGTGCCAGCTCACCACTCCTAGGGGAGGTTAAGGTAGCTTTCTTT.

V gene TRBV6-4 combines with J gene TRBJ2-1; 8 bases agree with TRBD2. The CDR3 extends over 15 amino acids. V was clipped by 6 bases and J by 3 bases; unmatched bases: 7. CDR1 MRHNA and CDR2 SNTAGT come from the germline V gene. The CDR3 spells CASSPGSGGYNEQFF. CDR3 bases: TGTGCCAGCAGCCCGGGAAGCGGGGGCTACAATGAGCAGTTCTTC.

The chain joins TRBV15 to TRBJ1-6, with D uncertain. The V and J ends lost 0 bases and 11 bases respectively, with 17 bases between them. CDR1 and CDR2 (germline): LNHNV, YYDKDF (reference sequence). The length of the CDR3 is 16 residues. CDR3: CATSRELTSVRPPLHF. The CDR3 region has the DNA TGTGCCACCAGCAGAGAGCTTACTTCCGTGAGGCCACCCCTCCACTTT.

In nucleotides, the CDR3 is TGTGCCAGCAGCCAAGAACCGAGGACTGGACACAATGAGCAGTTCTTC. Translation gives CASSQEPRTGHNEQFF. The chain combines TRBV3-1 (or the pseudogene TRBV3-2) with TRBJ2-1; D may be TRBD2 (5 bases). CDR3 length equals 16 residues. Germline V CDR1 and CDR2: LGHDT, YNNKEL (reference sequence). With 0 bases removed from V and 5 bases from J, the gap between germline ends came to 14 bases.

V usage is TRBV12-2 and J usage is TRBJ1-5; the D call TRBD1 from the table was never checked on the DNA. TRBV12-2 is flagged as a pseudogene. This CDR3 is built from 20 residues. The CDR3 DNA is TGTGCAAGTCGCTTCGGAGCCCGGGACAGCGTTGACTATAGCAATCAGCCCCAGCATTTT. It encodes CASRFGARDSVDYSNQPQHF.

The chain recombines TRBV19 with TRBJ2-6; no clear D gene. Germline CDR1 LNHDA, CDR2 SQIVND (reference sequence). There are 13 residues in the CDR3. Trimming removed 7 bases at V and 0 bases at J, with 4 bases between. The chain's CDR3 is CASTRSGANVLTF. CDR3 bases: TGTGCCAGTACCCGCTCTGGGGCCAACGTCCTGACTTTC.

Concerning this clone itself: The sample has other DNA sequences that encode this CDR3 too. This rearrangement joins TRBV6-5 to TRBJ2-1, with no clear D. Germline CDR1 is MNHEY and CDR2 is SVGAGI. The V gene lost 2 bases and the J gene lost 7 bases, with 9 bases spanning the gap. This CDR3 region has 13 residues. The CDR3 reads CASSYNRANEQFF. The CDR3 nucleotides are TGTGCCAGCAGTTACAACAGAGCTAATGAGCAGTTCTTC.

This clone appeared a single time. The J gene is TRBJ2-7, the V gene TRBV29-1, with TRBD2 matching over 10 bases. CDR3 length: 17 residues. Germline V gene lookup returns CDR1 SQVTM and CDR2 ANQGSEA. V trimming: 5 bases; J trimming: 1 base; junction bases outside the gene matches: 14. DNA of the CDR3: TGCAGCGTTTACCAACCCTTAGCGGGGGGTCTTTCCTACGAGCAGTACTTC. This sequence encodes CSVYQPLAGGLSYEQYF.

CDR3 sequence reads: CASSLGDRASPLHF. The DNA of the CDR3 is TGTGCCAGCAGCTTAGGGGACAGGGCTTCACCCCTCCACTTT. This chain links TRBV7-2 with TRBJ1-6; TRBD1 agrees at 9 bases. The CDR3 is 14 residues long. The J segment lost 9 bases and the V segment lost 1 base, leaving 1 base of the junction unmatched. Germline CDR1 reads SGHTA; CDR2 reads FQGNSA.